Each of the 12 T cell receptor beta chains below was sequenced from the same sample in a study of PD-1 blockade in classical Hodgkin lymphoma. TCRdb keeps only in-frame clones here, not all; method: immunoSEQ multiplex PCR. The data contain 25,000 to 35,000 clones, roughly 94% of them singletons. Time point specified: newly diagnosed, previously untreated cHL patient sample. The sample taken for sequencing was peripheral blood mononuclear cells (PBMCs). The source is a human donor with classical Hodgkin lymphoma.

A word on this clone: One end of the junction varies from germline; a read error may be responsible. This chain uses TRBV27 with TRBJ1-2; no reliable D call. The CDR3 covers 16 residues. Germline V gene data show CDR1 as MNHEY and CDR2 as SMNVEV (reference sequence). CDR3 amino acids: CASSYRAPVKNSGYTF. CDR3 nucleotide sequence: TGTGCCAGCAGTTATAGGGCCCCTGTAAAAAACTCTGGCTACACCTTC.

The CDR3 bases are TGTGCCAGCAGCGCCGGGACAGGGAATGAGCTCTACGAGCAGTACTTC. Protein: CASSAGTGNELYEQYF. The chain has TRBV5-4 and TRBJ2-7; the match to TRBD1 covers 9 bases. The CDR3 contains 16 residues. Germline loops: CDR1 SGHNT, CDR2 YYREEE (reference sequence). V gave up 4 bases and J gave up 3 bases; unmatched junction bases: 11.

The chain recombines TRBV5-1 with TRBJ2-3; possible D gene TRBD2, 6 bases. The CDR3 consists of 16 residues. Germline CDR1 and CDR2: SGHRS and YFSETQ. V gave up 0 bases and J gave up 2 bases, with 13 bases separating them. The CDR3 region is CASSLARDSITDTQYF. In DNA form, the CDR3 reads TGCGCCAGCAGCTTGGCTCGGGACTCCATCACAGATACGCAGTATTTT.

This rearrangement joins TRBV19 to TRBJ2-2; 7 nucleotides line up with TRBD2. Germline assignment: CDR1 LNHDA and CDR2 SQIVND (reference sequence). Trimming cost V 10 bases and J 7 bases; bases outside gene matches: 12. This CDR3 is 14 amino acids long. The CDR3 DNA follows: TGTGCCACCCATGCGGGGGTATATGGCGGGGAGCTGTTTTTT. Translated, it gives CATHAGVYGGELFF.

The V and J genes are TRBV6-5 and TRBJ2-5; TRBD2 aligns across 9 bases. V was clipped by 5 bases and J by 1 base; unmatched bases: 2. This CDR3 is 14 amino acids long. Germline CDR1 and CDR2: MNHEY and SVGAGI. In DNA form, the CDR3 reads TGTGCCAGCAGTCGGACTAGCGTCCAAGAGACCCAGTACTTC. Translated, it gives CASSRTSVQETQYF.

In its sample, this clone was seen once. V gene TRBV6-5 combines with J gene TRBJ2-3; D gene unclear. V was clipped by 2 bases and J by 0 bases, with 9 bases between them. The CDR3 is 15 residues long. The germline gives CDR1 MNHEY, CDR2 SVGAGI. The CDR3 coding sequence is TGTGCCAGCAGTTACGACGACGGGAGCACAGATACGCAGTATTTT. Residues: CASSYDDGSTDTQYF.

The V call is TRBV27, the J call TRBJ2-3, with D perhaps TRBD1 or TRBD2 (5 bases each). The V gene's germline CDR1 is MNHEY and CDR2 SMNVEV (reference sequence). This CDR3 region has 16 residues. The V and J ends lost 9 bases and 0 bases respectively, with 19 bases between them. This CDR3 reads CARNRGGYSSTDTQYF. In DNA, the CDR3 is TGTGCCAGAAACCGGGGCGGATACTCTAGCACAGATACGCAGTATTTT.

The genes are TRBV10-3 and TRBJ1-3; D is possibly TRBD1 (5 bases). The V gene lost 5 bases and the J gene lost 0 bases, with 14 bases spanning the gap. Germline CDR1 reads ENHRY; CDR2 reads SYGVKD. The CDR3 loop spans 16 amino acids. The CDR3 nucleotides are TGTGCCATCAGTCGCCAGGGACGGAACTCTGGAAACACCATATATTTT. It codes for CAISRQGRNSGNTIYF.

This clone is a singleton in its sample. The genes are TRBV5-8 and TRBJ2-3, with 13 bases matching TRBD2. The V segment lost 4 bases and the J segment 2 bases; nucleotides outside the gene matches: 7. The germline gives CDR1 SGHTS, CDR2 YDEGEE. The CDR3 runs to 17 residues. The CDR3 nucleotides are TGTGCCAGCAGCCTCGGACTAGCGGGGGCCCACACAGATACGCAGTATTTT. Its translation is CASSLGLAGAHTDTQYF.

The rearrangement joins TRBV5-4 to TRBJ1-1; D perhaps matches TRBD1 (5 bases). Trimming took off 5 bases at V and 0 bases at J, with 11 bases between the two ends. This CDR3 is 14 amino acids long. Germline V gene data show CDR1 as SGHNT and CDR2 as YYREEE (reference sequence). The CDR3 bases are TGTGCCAGCAGTCGCCAAGGGGTGAACACTGAAGCTTTCTTT. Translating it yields CASSRQGVNTEAFF.

CDR3 amino acids: CASSLRDRVPDTQYF. The CDR3, as DNA: TGTGCCAGTAGTCTCCGGGACAGGGTACCAGATACGCAGTATTTT. The rearrangement uses TRBV19 and TRBJ2-3; 9 bases map to TRBD1. CDR1 and CDR2 from the germline V gene are LNHDA and SQIVND (reference sequence). CDR3 length: 15 residues. V was pared by 5 bases and J by 4 bases, with 7 bases of the junction left unmatched.

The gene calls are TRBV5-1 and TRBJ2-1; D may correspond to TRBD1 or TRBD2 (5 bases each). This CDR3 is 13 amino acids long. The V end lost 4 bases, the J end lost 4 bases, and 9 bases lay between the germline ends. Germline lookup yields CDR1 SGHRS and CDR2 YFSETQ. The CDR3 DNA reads TGCGCCAGCAGCCCGGGGCCTTACAATGAGCAGTTCTTC. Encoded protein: CASSPGPYNEQFF.